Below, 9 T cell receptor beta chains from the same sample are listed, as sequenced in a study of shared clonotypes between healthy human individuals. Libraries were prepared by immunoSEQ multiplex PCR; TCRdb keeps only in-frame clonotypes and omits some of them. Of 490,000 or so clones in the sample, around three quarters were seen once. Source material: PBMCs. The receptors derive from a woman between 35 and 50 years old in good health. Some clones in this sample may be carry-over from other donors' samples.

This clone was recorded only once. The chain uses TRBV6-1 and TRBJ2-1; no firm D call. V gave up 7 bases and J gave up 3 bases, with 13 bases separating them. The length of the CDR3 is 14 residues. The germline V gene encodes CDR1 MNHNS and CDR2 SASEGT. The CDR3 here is CASMASWGYNEQFF. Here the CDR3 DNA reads TGTGCCAGCATGGCGTCCTGGGGCTACAATGAGCAGTTCTTC.

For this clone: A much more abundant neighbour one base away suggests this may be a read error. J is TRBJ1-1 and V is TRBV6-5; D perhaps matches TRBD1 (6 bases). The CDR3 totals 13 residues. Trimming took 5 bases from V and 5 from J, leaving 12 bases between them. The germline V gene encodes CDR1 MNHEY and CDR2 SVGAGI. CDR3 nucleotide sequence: TGTGCCAGCAGTGGGGGCTCAGCTACTGAAGCTTTCTTT. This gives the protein CASSGGSATEAFF.

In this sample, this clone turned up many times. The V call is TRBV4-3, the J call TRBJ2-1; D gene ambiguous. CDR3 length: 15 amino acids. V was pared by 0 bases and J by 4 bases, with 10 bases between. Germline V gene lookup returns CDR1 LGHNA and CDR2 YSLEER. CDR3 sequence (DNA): TGCGCCAGCAGCCAAGACGGTGCAGTGTACAATGAGCAGTTCTTC. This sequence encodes CASSQDGAVYNEQFF.

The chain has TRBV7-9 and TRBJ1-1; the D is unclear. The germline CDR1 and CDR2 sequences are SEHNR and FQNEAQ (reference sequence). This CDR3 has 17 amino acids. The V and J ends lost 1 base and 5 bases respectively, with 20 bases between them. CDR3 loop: CASSLVSMGRGKTEAFF. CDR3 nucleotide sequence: TGTGCCAGCAGCTTAGTTTCGATGGGGAGAGGGAAGACTGAAGCTTTCTTT.

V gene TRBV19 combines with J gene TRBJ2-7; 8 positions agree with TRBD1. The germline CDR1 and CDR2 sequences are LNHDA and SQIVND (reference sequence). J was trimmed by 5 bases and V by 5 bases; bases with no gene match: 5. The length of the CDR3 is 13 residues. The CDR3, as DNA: TGTGCCAGTAGTCCCAGGGGGCTCCACGAGCAGTACTTC. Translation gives CASSPRGLHEQYF.

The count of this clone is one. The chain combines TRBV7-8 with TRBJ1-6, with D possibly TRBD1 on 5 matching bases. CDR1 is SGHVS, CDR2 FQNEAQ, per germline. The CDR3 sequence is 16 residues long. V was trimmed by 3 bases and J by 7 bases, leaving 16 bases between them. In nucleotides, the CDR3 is TGTGCCAGCAGCTTTGACTTCGGGGGAAAGAATTCACCCCTCCACTTT. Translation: CASSFDFGGKNSPLHF. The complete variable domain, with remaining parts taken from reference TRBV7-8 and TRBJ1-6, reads GAGVSQSPRYKVAKRGQDVALRCDPISGHVSLFWYQQALGQGPEFLTYFQNEAQLDKSGLPSDRFFAERPEGSVSTLKIQRTQQEDSAVYLCASSFDFGGKNSPLHFGNGTRLTVT.

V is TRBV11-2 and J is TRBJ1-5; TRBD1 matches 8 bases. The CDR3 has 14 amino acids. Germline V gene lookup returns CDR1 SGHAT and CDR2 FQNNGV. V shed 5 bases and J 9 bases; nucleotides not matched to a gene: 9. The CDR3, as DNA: TGTGCCAGCAGCCCCGGACAGGGAAGTCGGCCCCAGCATTTT. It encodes CASSPGQGSRPQHF.

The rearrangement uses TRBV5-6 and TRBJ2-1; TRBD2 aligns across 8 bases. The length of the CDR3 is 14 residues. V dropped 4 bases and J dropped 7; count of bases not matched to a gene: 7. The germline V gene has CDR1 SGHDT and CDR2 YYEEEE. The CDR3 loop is CASSQPGLGNEQFF. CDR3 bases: TGTGCCAGCAGCCAGCCGGGACTAGGGAATGAGCAGTTCTTC. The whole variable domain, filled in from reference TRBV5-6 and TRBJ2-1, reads DAGVTQSPTHLIKTRGQQVTLRCSPKSGHDTVSWYQQALGQGPQFIFQYYEEEERQRGNFPDRFSGHQFPNYSSELNVNALLLGDSALYLCASSQPGLGNEQFFGPGTRLTVL.

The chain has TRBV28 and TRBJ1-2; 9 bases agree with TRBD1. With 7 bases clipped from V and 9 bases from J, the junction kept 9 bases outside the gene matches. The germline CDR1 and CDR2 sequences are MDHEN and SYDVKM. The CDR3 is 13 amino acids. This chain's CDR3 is CASTPGQGGSYTF. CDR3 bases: TGTGCCAGCACCCCGGGACAGGGTGGTAGCTACACCTTC.